This TCR beta chain was profiled in a study of Ad26.COV2.S vaccination and SARS-CoV-2 variants. Treatment of the sample: some 19 received Ad26.COV2.S at low or high dose, single or two shots; about 5 received placebo; per-sample allocation not given. Samples analyzed were those drawn on day 63 after the first vaccine or placebo injection. The table came from immunoSEQ multiplex PCR; TCRdb's copy has only in-frame clones and leaves some out. The sample has a few hundred thousand clones, over 80% seen once. Germline assignment: CDR1 SQVTM and CDR2 ANQGSEA. J was trimmed by 0 bases and V by 6 bases; bases with no gene match: 7. This CDR3 contains 14 residues.

The specimen was peripheral blood, collected in a trial of Ad26.COV2.S vaccine versus placebo. The sequence was collected from a person between 18 and 65 years old who received the Ad26.COV2.S COVID-19 vaccine or a placebo. V and J are TRBV29-1 and TRBJ2-5, with 7 bases that match TRBD1. CDR3 residues: CSVGPTGYQETQYF. Here the CDR3 DNA reads TGCAGCGTGGGGCCGACAGGGTACCAAGAGACCCAGTACTTC.